One and the same sample provided the 12 T cell receptor beta chains below, sequenced in a study of brain T cells in children with intractable seizures. Surgery cases with the highest brain T cell transcript signatures were chosen for sequencing. Sequencing used immunoSEQ multiplex PCR; TCRdb keeps in-frame clones, though not all of them. Of 1,400 or so clones detected, 80% to 90% appear once; the ten largest clones hold more than 20%. Material: resected brain tissue, obtained at surgery. The origin of the receptors is a boy aged 5 to 17 with focal cortical dysplasia and intractable seizures.

The table lists this clone with a few counts. V is TRBV10-1 and J is TRBJ2-3; TRBD2 is a possible D gene (6 bases). Per germline, CDR1 WNHNN and CDR2 SYGVQD (reference sequence). This CDR3 comprises 15 residues. V was cut by 5 bases and J by 0 bases, with 12 bases left in between. The CDR3 sequence is CASSYPGLSTDTQYF. CDR3 coding DNA: TGCGCCAGCAGTTATCCGGGACTTAGCACAGATACGCAGTATTTT.

This clone has just one count. The chain recombines TRBV18 with TRBJ2-1; D may be TRBD1 (5 bases). Germline V gene sequence: CDR1 KGHSH, CDR2 LQKENI. V was trimmed by 4 bases and J by 0 bases, leaving 16 bases between them. The CDR3 is 17 amino acids. The DNA of the CDR3 is TGTGCCAGCTCACTAACGCCCGGACACCTCTCCTACAATGAGCAGTTCTTC. It encodes CASSLTPGHLSYNEQFF.

The chain is built from TRBV6-5 and TRBJ1-2; D call uncertain. Looked up from germline, CDR1 is MNHEY and CDR2 is SVGAGI. Trimming removed 0 bases from V and 6 bases from J, with 11 bases in between. This CDR3 region has 14 residues. CDR3 region: CASSYSSPLDGYTF. Written as DNA, the CDR3 is TGTGCCAGCAGTTACTCGTCACCGCTCGATGGCTACACCTTC.

This chain connects TRBV29-1 to TRBJ2-1; D is perhaps TRBD2 (5 bases). V was clipped by 0 bases and J by 0 bases, with 12 bases between them. The CDR3 covers 16 residues. Germline V CDR1 and CDR2: SQVTM, ANQGSEA. CDR3 nucleotides: TGCAGCGTTGAAGATCCGGAGCGGACCTCCTACAATGAGCAGTTCTTC. Its translation is CSVEDPERTSYNEQFF.

CDR3 amino acids: CASSRVDRDQETQYF. The CDR3 coding sequence is TGCGCCAGCAGCCGAGTGGACAGGGACCAAGAGACCCAGTACTTC. The chain is built from TRBV4-1 and TRBJ2-5, with 8 bases lining up with TRBD1. CDR1 and CDR2 from the germline V gene are MGHRA and YSYEKL. This CDR3 comprises 15 residues. Trimming took 4 bases from V and 0 from J; bases not matched to a gene: 4.

The V and J genes are TRBV27 and TRBJ2-1; 12 bases are a match to TRBD1. The CDR3 totals 16 residues. Germline V gene data show CDR1 as MNHEY and CDR2 as SMNVEV (reference sequence). V lost 4 bases, J lost 8 bases, and 9 bases stayed unmatched. CDR3 amino acids: CASSSSGTGGWDEQFF. CDR3 DNA: TGTGCCAGCAGTTCATCCGGGACAGGGGGCTGGGATGAGCAGTTCTTC.

This clone has more than one count but fewer than ten. Here the CDR3 reads CASSLLQIRGGYNEQFF. The CDR3, as DNA: TGTGCCAGCAGCTTGCTTCAGATTCGGGGAGGATACAATGAGCAGTTCTTC. The rearrangement links TRBV5-4 to TRBJ2-1; possible D gene TRBD2, 6 bases. The CDR3 length is 17 residues. Germline V gene data show CDR1 as SGHNT and CDR2 as YYREEE (reference sequence). Trimming took off 1 base at V and 4 bases at J, with 18 bases between the two ends.

V usage is TRBV5-8 and J usage is TRBJ1-6, with D uncertain. V was pared by 4 bases and J by 1 base, with 9 bases between. CDR1 is SGHTS and CDR2 is YDEGEE in the germline V gene. CDR3 length: 15 amino acids. The CDR3 sequence: CASSRRGSYNSPLHF. CDR3 in DNA: TGTGCCAGCAGCCGGAGAGGGTCCTATAATTCACCCCTCCACTTT.

CDR3 sequence reads: CASSYSQWEQFF. CDR3 bases: TGTGCCAGCAGTTACTCCCAGTGGGAGCAGTTCTTC. The V and J genes are TRBV6-2 or TRBV6-3 and TRBJ2-1; D call uncertain. Germline V gives CDR1 MNHEY, CDR2 SVGEGT. Trimming took 0 bases from V and 10 from J, leaving 7 bases between them. CDR3 length: 12 residues.

This clone showed up just once. The chain employs TRBV5-1 and TRBJ2-3; perhaps TRBD2 as D (5 bases). Germline CDR1 SGHRS, CDR2 YFSETQ. The CDR3 covers 15 residues. V was cut by 2 bases and J by 2 bases, with 12 bases left in between. The DNA for the CDR3 is TGCGCCAGCAGCTTCGGGCTAGCTTTCACAGATACGCAGTATTTT. As protein: CASSFGLAFTDTQYF. The full variable domain, in which reference TRBV5-1 and TRBJ2-3 provide the parts outside the CDR3, is KAGVTQTPRYLIKTRGQQVTLSCSPISGHRSVSWYQQTPGQGLQFLFEYFSETQRNKGNFPGRFSGRQFSNSRSEMNVSTLELGDSALYLCASSFGLAFTDTQYFGPGTRLTVL.

This clone was recorded only once. V gene TRBV11-1 combines with J gene TRBJ2-5, with a tentative D call TRBD1 (5 bases). Germline CDR1 SGHAT, CDR2 FQDESV (reference sequence). The CDR3 contains 15 residues. V lost 0 bases to trimming and J lost 4 bases, with 12 bases between them. The CDR3 nucleotides read TGTGCCAGCAGCTTAGCGCAGGCAGGGTTAGAGACCCAGTACTTC. Its protein product is CASSLAQAGLETQYF.

This rearrangement joins TRBV7-6 to TRBJ1-1; no clear D. Germline lookup yields CDR1 SGHVS and CDR2 FNYEAQ. Trimming shortened V by 4 bases and J by 0 bases, and 12 bases separated the two germline ends. The CDR3 covers 15 residues. The CDR3, as DNA: TGTGCCAGCAGCTCTTCACCAGGTATGAACACTGAAGCTTTCTTT. This encodes CASSSSPGMNTEAFF.